Listed below are T cell receptor beta chains from one sample, sequenced in a study of blood T cell repertoires in COVID-19. The data were produced by immunoSEQ multiplex PCR, yet TCRdb's version contains in-frame clones alone and is incomplete. This sample has about 200,000 clones, with around 95% found just once. The sample was peripheral blood. The receptors derive from a man under 40 with COVID-19, enrolled during active disease. Both conserved end residues are part of each CDR3. D genes are given only for firm matches. Size values are once, few and many counts, or a class for expanded clones, and some rows have none.

v_gene: TRBV6-6
abundance: -
j_gene: TRBJ2-1
d_gene: TRBD2
CDR3aa: CASSSSGDTYNEQFF
CDR3nt: TGTGCCAGCAGTTCTAGCGGGGACACCTACAATGAGCAGTTCTTC

v_gene: TRBV4-2
abundance: -
j_gene: TRBJ2-5
d_gene: -
CDR3aa: CASSQEQGVKGTQYF
CDR3nt: TGTGCCAGCAGCCAAGAGCAGGGTGTGAAAGGTACCCAGTACTTC

v_gene: TRBV29-1
abundance: -
j_gene: TRBJ1-5
d_gene: TRBD1
CDR3aa: CSVGDSLSNQPQHF
CDR3nt: TGCAGCGTTGGGGACAGTCTTAGCAATCAGCCCCAGCATTTT

v_gene: TRBV9
abundance: -
j_gene: TRBJ2-3
d_gene: TRBD2
CDR3aa: CASSGGTSGGQAQYF
CDR3nt: TGTGCCAGCAGCGGTGGTACTAGCGGGGGGCAGGCGCAGTATTTT

v_gene: TRBV6-5
abundance: -
j_gene: TRBJ1-2
d_gene: TRBD1
CDR3aa: CASRRGQGYGYTF
CDR3nt: TGTGCCAGCAGAAGGGGACAGGGATATGGCTACACCTTC

v_gene: TRBV18
abundance: -
j_gene: TRBJ2-1
d_gene: -
CDR3aa: CASSADSHNEQFF
CDR3nt: TGTGCCAGCTCCGCGGACAGCCACAATGAGCAGTTCTTC

v_gene: TRBV12-3/TRBV12-4
abundance: -
j_gene: TRBJ1-3
d_gene: TRBD1
CDR3aa: CASSRGQVNTIYF
CDR3nt: TGTGCCAGCAGCCGGGGACAGGTCAACACCATATATTTT

v_gene: TRBV7-9
abundance: -
j_gene: TRBJ1-2
d_gene: -
CDR3aa: CASSSSDSYGYTF
CDR3nt: TGTGCCAGCAGCTCGAGTGACAGCTATGGCTACACCTTC

v_gene: TRBV2
abundance: -
j_gene: TRBJ1-1
d_gene: -
CDR3aa: CASSDVVRGAEAFF
CDR3nt: TGTGCCAGCAGTGATGTGGTTAGGGGCGCTGAAGCTTTCTTT

v_gene: TRBV7-6
abundance: -
j_gene: TRBJ2-2
d_gene: -
CDR3aa: CASSSQNGLSHTGELFF
CDR3nt: TGTGCCAGCAGCTCCCAGAACGGACTCAGCCACACCGGGGAGCTGTTTTTT

v_gene: TRBV28
abundance: -
j_gene: TRBJ2-7
d_gene: TRBD1
CDR3aa: CASSPGQGYEQYF
CDR3nt: TGTGCCAGCAGTCCCGGACAGGGCTACGAGCAGTACTTC

v_gene: TRBV19
abundance: -
j_gene: TRBJ2-1
d_gene: -
CDR3aa: CASSQTTNEQFF
CDR3nt: TGTGCCAGTAGTCAGACTACGAATGAGCAGTTCTTC

v_gene: TRBV9
abundance: once
j_gene: TRBJ1-6
d_gene: -
CDR3aa: CASSVWRNSSYNSPLHF
CDR3nt: TGTGCCAGCAGCGTATGGCGGAATAGCTCCTATAATTCACCCCTCCACTTT

v_gene: TRBV18
abundance: -
j_gene: TRBJ2-7
d_gene: TRBD1
CDR3aa: CASSPGTGGEYF
CDR3nt: TGTGCCAGCTCACCTGGGACAGGGGGCGAGTACTTC

v_gene: TRBV7-6
abundance: -
j_gene: TRBJ1-2
d_gene: TRBD1
CDR3aa: CASSLEETGSGFNYGYTF
CDR3nt: TGTGCCAGCAGCTTAGAAGAGACAGGGAGCGGGTTTAACTATGGCTACACCTTC

v_gene: TRBV5-1
abundance: -
j_gene: TRBJ1-2
d_gene: TRBD1
CDR3aa: CASSSGQGTGYTF
CDR3nt: TGCGCCAGCAGCTCGGGACAGGGCACTGGCTACACCTTC

v_gene: TRBV14
abundance: -
j_gene: TRBJ2-2
d_gene: TRBD2
CDR3aa: CASSHERGDPTGELFF
CDR3nt: TGTGCCAGCAGCCATGAGCGGGGGGACCCCACCGGGGAGCTGTTTTTT

v_gene: TRBV7-9
abundance: -
j_gene: TRBJ1-2
d_gene: TRBD1
CDR3aa: CASSKDRGTYGYTF
CDR3nt: TGTGCCAGCAGCAAGGACAGGGGGACCTATGGCTACACCTTC

v_gene: TRBV4-1
abundance: once
j_gene: TRBJ2-1
d_gene: TRBD2
CDR3aa: CASSQALAGRSYNEQFF
CDR3nt: TGCGCCAGCAGCCAAGCCCTAGCGGGACGCTCCTACAATGAGCAGTTCTTC

v_gene: TRBV5-1
abundance: -
j_gene: TRBJ2-3
d_gene: TRBD2
CDR3aa: CASSSGLASTDTQYF
CDR3nt: TGCGCCAGCAGCTCCGGACTAGCTAGCACAGATACGCAGTATTTT

v_gene: TRBV7-9
abundance: -
j_gene: TRBJ1-2
d_gene: -
CDR3aa: CASTPGSSTDAYTF
CDR3nt: TGTGCCAGCACCCCAGGCTCCTCCACTGATGCCTACACCTTC

v_gene: TRBV2
abundance: once
j_gene: TRBJ1-5
d_gene: -
CDR3aa: CASSTLTGYSNQPQHF
CDR3nt: TGTGCCAGCAGTACTCTGACAGGTTATAGCAATCAGCCCCAGCATTTT

v_gene: TRBV19
abundance: -
j_gene: TRBJ1-1
d_gene: TRBD1
CDR3aa: CASSIRAGTGQAFF
CDR3nt: TGTGCCAGTAGTATACGGGCTGGGACAGGGCAAGCTTTCTTT

v_gene: TRBV11-3
abundance: -
j_gene: TRBJ2-7
d_gene: TRBD1
CDR3aa: CASSATGDYEQYF
CDR3nt: TGTGCCAGCAGCGCGACAGGGGACTACGAGCAGTACTTC

v_gene: TRBV7-9
abundance: -
j_gene: TRBJ2-7
d_gene: -
CDR3aa: CASSTTGETYEQYF
CDR3nt: TGTGCCAGCAGCACAACCGGGGAGACCTACGAGCAGTACTTC

v_gene: TRBV5-1
abundance: -
j_gene: TRBJ2-7
d_gene: TRBD1
CDR3aa: CASSEGQGPYEQYF
CDR3nt: TGCGCCAGCAGCGAGGGACAGGGCCCCTACGAGCAGTACTTC

v_gene: TRBV18
abundance: -
j_gene: TRBJ1-5
d_gene: -
CDR3aa: CASSQSRGRGNQPQHF
CDR3nt: TGTGCCAGCTCGCAATCCAGGGGAAGGGGCAATCAGCCCCAGCATTTT

v_gene: TRBV11-2
abundance: -
j_gene: TRBJ2-7
d_gene: -
CDR3aa: CASSSRDKPYEQYF
CDR3nt: TGTGCCAGCAGCTCCCGGGACAAGCCCTACGAGCAGTACTTC

v_gene: TRBV5-4
abundance: -
j_gene: TRBJ1-6
d_gene: -
CDR3aa: CASSPTGRSPLHF
CDR3nt: TGTGCCAGCAGCCCGACAGGTCGGTCACCCCTCCACTTT

v_gene: TRBV11-2
abundance: -
j_gene: TRBJ1-2
d_gene: -
CDR3aa: CASSFTGSPGYTF
CDR3nt: TGTGCCAGCAGCTTTACAGGAAGCCCTGGCTACACCTTC

v_gene: TRBV2
abundance: -
j_gene: TRBJ1-4
d_gene: TRBD1
CDR3aa: CASSRDRNEKLFF
CDR3nt: TGTGCCAGCAGTCGGGACAGGAATGAAAAACTGTTTTTT

v_gene: TRBV25-1
abundance: once
j_gene: TRBJ1-1
d_gene: TRBD1
CDR3aa: CASSGDRDAFF
CDR3nt: TGTGCCAGCAGTGGGGACAGGGACGCTTTCTTT

v_gene: TRBV19
abundance: -
j_gene: TRBJ1-1
d_gene: TRBD1
CDR3aa: CASAADPDRGPNTEAFF
CDR3nt: TGTGCCAGCGCCGCCGACCCTGACAGGGGCCCGAACACTGAAGCTTTCTTT

v_gene: TRBV6-6
abundance: -
j_gene: TRBJ1-2
d_gene: -
CDR3aa: CASSYSVEGNGYTF
CDR3nt: TGTGCCAGCAGTTACTCGGTTGAGGGCAATGGCTACACCTTC

v_gene: TRBV10-1
abundance: -
j_gene: TRBJ1-1
d_gene: TRBD1
CDR3aa: CASSVDRTNTEAFF
CDR3nt: TGCGCCAGCAGTGTGGACAGGACGAACACTGAAGCTTTCTTT

v_gene: TRBV7-9
abundance: once
j_gene: TRBJ2-7
d_gene: -
CDR3aa: CASSLAGRGSYEQYF
CDR3nt: TGTGCCAGCAGCTTAGCGGGCAGGGGATCCTACGAGCAGTACTTC

v_gene: TRBV28
abundance: -
j_gene: TRBJ2-7
d_gene: TRBD2
CDR3aa: CASSLSLGRGASYEQYF
CDR3nt: TGTGCCAGCAGTTTATCTCTGGGGCGGGGGGCTTCCTACGAGCAGTACTTC

v_gene: TRBV11-2
abundance: few
j_gene: TRBJ1-6
d_gene: -
CDR3aa: CASSSGLSYNSPLHF
CDR3nt: TGTGCCAGCAGCTCCGGTCTCTCCTATAATTCACCCCTCCACTTT

v_gene: TRBV6-6
abundance: -
j_gene: TRBJ1-6
d_gene: TRBD1
CDR3aa: CASRSPTGDRSPLHF
CDR3nt: TGTGCCAGCAGGTCCCCTACAGGGGATAGGTCACCCCTCCACTTT

v_gene: TRBV6-1
abundance: few
j_gene: TRBJ2-7
d_gene: TRBD1
CDR3aa: CASQTGTATYEQYF
CDR3nt: TGTGCCAGCCAGACCGGGACAGCTACCTACGAGCAGTACTTC

v_gene: TRBV6-1
abundance: -
j_gene: TRBJ1-2
d_gene: TRBD1
CDR3aa: CASSDGTGEGYTF
CDR3nt: TGTGCCAGCAGTGACGGGACAGGGGAAGGCTACACCTTC

v_gene: TRBV7-9
abundance: -
j_gene: TRBJ1-5
d_gene: TRBD1
CDR3aa: CASSPQGAVQPQHF
CDR3nt: TGTGCCAGCAGCCCACAGGGGGCCGTTCAGCCCCAGCATTTT

v_gene: TRBV6-5
abundance: -
j_gene: TRBJ1-6
d_gene: TRBD1
CDR3aa: CASSYGTGGSPLHF
CDR3nt: TGTGCCAGCAGTTACGGGACAGGGGGCTCACCCCTCCACTTT